A selection of T cell receptor beta chains follows, all from one sample in a study of breast tumors, draining lymph nodes, adjacent tissues. Via MiXCR, TCRdb re-called the multiplex PCR reads, giving one row per CDR3 protein. The sample holds more than 85,000 distinct CDR3 sequences, 21% seen once. The specimen was axillary lymph node tissue. These receptors originate from a female donor with breast cancer. Some clones in this sample may be carry-over from other donors' samples. Both conserved end residues are trimmed from each CDR3.

v_gene,CDR3aa
TRBV20-1,SARTGVGELF
TRBV11-2,ASSLPGPGPEQY
TRBV5-1,ASSPTGATYEQY
TRBV7-6,ASNMDSGSPLH
TRBV20-1,SARGDIGSPLH
TRBV6-6,ASSSPLAGGYYEQY
TRBV28,ASSLGPGLAGAHEQY
TRBV10-3,AIREGGLAAYEQY
TRBV19,ASSIQRLNYGYT
TRBV29-1,SVEWAEKQDRGYT
TRBV19,ASGPTQETQY